The clone carrying this T cell receptor beta chain was found a few times. A sample-barcoded 5' primer and a J-beta primer mix were used in a second PCR of roughly 7 to 11 cycles. TCRdb re-called the 5' RACE reads with MiXCR, one entry per CDR3 protein. The profile shows about 1.7 million distinct CDR3 sequences, roughly 30% of them singletons. This sample was included in a study of blood T cells in healthy people across ages. This CDR3 comprises 15 residues. The ends were cut back, 4 bases at V and 2 bases at J, with 12 bases in the middle. Germline CDR1 and CDR2: LGHNA and YSLEER. The sequenced sample was blood. The genes are TRBV4-3 and TRBJ1-3; D is perhaps TRBD1 (6 bases). The receptor was isolated from a woman aged 25 to 39 in good health. The CDR3 spells CASSLEGGPGNTIYF. In DNA form, the CDR3 reads TGCGCCAGCAGCCTAGAAGGGGGACCTGGAAACACCATATATTTT.